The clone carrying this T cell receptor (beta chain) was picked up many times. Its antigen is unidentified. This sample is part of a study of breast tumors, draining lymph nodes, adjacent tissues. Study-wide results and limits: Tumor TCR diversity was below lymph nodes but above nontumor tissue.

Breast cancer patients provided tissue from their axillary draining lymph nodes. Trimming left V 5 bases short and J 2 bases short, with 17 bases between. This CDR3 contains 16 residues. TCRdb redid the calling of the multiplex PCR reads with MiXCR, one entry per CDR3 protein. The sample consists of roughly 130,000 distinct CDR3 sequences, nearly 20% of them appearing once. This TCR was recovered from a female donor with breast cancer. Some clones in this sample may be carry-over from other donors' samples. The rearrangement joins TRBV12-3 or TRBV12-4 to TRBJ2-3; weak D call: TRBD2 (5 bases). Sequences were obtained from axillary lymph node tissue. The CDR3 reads CASSIPSGFATDTQYF. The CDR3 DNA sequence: TGTGCCAGCAGTATCCCCTCGGGGTTCGCCACAGATACGCAGTATTTT.